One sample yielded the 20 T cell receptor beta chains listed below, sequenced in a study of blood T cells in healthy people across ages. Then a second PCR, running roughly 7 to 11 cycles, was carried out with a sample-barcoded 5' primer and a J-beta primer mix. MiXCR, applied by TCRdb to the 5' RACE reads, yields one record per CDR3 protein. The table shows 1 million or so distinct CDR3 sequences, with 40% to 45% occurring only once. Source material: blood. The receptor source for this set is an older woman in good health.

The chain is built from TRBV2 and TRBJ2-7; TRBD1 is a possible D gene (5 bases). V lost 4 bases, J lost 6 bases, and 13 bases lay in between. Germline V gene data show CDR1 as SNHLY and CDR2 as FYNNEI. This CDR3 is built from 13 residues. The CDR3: CASSVGSDSEQYF. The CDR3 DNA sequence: TGTGCCAGCAGTGTAGGCTCCGACAGCGAGCAGTACTTC.

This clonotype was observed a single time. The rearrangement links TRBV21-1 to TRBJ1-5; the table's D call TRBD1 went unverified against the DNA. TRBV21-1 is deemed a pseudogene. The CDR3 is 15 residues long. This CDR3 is CASSPSTGEHQPQHF. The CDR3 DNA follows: TGTGCCAGCAGCCCTTCGACAGGGGAGCATCAGCCCCAGCATTTT.

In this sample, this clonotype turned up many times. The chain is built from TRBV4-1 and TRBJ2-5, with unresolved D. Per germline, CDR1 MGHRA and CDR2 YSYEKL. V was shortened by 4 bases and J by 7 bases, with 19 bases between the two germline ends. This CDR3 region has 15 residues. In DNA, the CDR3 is TGCGCCAGCAGCCCCATCCTCCCCCGGTGGGGGACCCAGTACTTC. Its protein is CASSPILPRWGTQYF.

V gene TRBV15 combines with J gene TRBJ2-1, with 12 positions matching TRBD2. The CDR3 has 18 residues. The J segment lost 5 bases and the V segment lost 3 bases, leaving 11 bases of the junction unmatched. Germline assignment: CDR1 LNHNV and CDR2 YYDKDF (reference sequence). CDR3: CATSSPIGLAGRNNEQFF. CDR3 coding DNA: TGTGCCACCAGCAGCCCCATCGGACTAGCGGGAAGGAACAATGAGCAGTTCTTC.

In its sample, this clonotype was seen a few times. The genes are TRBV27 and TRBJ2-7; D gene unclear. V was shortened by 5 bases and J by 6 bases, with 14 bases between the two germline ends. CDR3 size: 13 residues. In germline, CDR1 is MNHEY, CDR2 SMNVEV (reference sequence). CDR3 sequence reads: CASSPLEKSEQYF. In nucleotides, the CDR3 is TGTGCCAGCAGTCCCCTGGAGAAGTCCGAGCAGTACTTC.

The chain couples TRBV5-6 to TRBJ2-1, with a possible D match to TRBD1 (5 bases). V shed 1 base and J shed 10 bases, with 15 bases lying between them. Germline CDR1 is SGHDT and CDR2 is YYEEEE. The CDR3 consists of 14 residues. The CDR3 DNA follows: TGTGCCAGCAGCTTGACGGCAGGGCCTCGGGAGCAGTTCTTC. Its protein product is CASSLTAGPREQFF.

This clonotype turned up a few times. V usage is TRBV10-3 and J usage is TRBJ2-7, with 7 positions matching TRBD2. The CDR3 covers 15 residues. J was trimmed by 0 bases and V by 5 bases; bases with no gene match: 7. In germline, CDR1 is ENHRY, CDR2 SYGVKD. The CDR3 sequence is CAISHLADSSYEQYF. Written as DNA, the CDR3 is TGTGCCATCAGTCATCTAGCGGATAGCTCCTACGAGCAGTACTTC.

The CDR3 nucleotides read TGCACTTCTAGGCCGGGAGGCACAGATACGCAGTATTTT. Translating it yields CTSRPGGTDTQYF. This chain links TRBV20-1 with TRBJ2-3; a possible D gene is TRBD2 (6 bases). Germline V CDR1 and CDR2: DFQATT, SNEGSKA (reference sequence). The CDR3 is made up of 13 amino acids.

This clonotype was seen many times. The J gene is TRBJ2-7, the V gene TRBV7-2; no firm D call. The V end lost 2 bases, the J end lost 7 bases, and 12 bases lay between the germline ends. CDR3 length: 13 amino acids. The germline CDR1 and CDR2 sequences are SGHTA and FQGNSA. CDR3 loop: CASSLYRDGEQYF. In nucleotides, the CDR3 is TGTGCCAGCAGCTTATACCGAGATGGGGAGCAGTACTTC.

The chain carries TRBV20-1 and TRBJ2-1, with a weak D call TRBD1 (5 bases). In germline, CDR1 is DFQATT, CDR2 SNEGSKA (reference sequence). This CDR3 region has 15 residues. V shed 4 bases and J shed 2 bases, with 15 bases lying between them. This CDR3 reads CSAIRQLGTYNEQFF. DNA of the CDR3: TGCAGTGCTATAAGACAGTTGGGTACCTACAATGAGCAGTTCTTC.

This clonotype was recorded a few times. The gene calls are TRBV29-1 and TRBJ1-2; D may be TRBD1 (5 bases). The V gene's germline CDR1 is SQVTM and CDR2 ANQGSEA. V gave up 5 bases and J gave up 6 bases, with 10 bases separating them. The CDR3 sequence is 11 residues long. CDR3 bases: TGCAGCGTTCGGGGAGGGGATGGCTACACCTTC. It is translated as CSVRGGDGYTF.

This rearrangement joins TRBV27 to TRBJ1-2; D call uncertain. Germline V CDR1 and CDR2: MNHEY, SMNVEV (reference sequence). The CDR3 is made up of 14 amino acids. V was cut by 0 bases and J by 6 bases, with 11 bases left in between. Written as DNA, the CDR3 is TGTGCCAGCAGTTTATCGGAAGGGAGGGATGGCTACACCTTC. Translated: CASSLSEGRDGYTF.

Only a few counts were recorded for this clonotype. In DNA form, the CDR3 reads TGCAGCGTTACAGGGGAGGGCAATTATGGCTACACCTTC. Residues: CSVTGEGNYGYTF. The V call is TRBV29-1, the J call TRBJ1-2, with 7 bases matching TRBD1. The length of the CDR3 is 13 residues. Germline trimming cut 5 bases from V and 5 bases from J; bases unmatched to any gene: 8. Germline values: CDR1 SQVTM, CDR2 ANQGSEA.

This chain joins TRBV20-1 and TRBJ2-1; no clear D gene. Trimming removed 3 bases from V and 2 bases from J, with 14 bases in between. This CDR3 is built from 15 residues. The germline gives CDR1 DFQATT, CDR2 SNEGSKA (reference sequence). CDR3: CSASDPGSPYNEQFF. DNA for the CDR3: TGCAGTGCTAGCGATCCCGGAAGCCCCTACAATGAGCAGTTCTTC.

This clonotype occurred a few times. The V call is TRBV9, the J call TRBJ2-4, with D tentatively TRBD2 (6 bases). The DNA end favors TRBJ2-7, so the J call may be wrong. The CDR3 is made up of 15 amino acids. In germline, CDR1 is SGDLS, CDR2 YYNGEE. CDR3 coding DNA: TGTGCCAGCAGCGTAGCTGGAGGGCCCAGTCACGAGCAGTACTTC. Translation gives CASSVAGGPSHEQYF.

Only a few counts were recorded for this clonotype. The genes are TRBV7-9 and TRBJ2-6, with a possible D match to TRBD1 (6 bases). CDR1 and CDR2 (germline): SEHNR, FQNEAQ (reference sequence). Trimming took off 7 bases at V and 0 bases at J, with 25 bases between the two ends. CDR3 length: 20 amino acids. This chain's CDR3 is CASTIHRDTQLSSGANVLTF. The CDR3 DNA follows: TGTGCCAGCACCATTCACCGGGACACCCAATTGAGCTCTGGGGCCAACGTCCTGACTTTC.

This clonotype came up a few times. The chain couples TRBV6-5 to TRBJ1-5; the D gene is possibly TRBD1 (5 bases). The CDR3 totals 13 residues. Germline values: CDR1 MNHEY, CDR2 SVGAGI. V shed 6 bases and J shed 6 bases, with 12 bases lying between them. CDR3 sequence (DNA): TGTGCCAGCAGGGCAGGGCTGGTTCAGCCCCAGCATTTT. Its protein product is CASRAGLVQPQHF.

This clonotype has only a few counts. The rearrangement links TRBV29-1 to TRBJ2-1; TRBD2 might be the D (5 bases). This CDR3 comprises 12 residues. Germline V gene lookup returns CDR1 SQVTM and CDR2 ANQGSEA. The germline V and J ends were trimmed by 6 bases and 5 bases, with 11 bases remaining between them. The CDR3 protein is CSVEEDDNEQFF. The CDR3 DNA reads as TGCAGCGTGGAGGAGGACGACAATGAGCAGTTCTTC.

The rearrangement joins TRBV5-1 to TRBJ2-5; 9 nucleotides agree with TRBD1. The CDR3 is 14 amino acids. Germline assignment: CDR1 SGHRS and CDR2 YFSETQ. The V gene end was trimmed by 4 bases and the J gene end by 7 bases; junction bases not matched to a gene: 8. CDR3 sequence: CASSTRTGDGTQYF. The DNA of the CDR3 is TGCGCCAGCAGCACCCGGACAGGGGATGGGACCCAGTACTTC. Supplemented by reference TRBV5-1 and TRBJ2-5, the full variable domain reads KAGVTQTPRYLIKTRGQQVTLSCSPISGHRSVSWYQQTPGQGLQFLFEYFSETQRNKGNFPGRFSGRQFSNSRSEMNVSTLELGDSALYLCASSTRTGDGTQYFGPGTRLLVL.

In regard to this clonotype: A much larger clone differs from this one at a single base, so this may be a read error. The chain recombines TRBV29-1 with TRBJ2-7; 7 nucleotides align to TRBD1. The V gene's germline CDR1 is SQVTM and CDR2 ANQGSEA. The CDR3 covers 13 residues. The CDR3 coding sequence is TGCAGCGTAGAGACAACAGGGGAAGAGACCCAGGACTTC. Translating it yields CSVETTGEETQDF.